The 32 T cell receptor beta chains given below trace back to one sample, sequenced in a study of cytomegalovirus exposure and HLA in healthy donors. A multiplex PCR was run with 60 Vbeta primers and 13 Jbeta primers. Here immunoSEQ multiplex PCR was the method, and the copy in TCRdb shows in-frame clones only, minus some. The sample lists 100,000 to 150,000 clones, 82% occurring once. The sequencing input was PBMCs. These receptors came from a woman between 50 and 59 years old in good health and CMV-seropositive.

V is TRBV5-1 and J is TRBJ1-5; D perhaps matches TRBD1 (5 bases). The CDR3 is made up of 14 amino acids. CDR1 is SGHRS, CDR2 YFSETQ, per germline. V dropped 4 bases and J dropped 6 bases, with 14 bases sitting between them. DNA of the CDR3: TGCGCCAGCAGCACGGGGGAGTCAGGTCAGCCCCAGCATTTT. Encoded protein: CASSTGESGQPQHF.

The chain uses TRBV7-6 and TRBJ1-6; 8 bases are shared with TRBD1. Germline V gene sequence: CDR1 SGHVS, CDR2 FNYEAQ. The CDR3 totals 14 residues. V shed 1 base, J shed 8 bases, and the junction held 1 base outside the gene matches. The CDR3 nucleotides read TGTGCCAGCAGCTTAGAGACAGGGGATTCACCCCTCCACTTT. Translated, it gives CASSLETGDSPLHF.

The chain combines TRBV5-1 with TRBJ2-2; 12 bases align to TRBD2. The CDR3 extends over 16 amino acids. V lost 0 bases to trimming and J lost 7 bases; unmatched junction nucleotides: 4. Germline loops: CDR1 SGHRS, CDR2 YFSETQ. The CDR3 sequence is CASSLGLAGEHGELFF. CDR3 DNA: TGCGCCAGCAGCTTGGGACTAGCGGGAGAACACGGGGAGCTGTTTTTT.

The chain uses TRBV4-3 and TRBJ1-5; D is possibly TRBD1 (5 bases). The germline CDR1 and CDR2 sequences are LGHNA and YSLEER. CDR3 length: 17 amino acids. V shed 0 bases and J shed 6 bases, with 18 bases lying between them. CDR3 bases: TGCGCCAGCAGCCAAGATCTGTCGGGGGTGCAGGGTCAGCCCCAGCATTTT. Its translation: CASSQDLSGVQGQPQHF.

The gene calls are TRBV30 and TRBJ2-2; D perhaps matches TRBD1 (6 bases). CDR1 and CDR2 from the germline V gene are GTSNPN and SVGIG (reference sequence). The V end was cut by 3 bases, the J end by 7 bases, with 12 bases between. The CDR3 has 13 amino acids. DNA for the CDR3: TGTGCCTGGAGCCTACTACAGGGCGGGGAGCTGTTTTTT. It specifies CAWSLLQGGELFF.

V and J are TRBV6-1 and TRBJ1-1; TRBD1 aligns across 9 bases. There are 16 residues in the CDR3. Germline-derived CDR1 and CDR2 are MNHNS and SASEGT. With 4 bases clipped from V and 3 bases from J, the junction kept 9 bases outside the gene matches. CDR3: CASSARQGGRDTEAFF. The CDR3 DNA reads TGTGCCAGCAGTGCCCGACAGGGGGGGAGGGACACTGAAGCTTTCTTT.

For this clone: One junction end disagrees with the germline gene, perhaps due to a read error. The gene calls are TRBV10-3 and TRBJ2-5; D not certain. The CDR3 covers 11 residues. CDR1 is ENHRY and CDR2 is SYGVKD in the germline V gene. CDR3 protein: CAISESWQFHF. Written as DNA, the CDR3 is TGTGCCATCAGTGAGTCGTGGCAGTTTCACTTC.

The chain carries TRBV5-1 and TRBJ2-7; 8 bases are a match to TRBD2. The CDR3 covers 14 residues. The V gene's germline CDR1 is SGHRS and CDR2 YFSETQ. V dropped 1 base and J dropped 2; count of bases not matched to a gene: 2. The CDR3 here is CASSLFSGTYEQYF. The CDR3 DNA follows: TGCGCCAGCAGCTTGTTTAGCGGGACCTACGAGCAGTACTTC.

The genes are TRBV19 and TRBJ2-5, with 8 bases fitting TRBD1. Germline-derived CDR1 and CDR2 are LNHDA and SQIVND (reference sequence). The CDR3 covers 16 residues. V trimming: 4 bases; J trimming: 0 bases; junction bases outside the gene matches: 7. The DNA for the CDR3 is TGTGCCAGTAGTAGTTGGGGACAGGAGTACCAAGAGACCCAGTACTTC. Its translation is CASSSWGQEYQETQYF. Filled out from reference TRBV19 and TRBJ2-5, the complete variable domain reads DGGITQSPKYLFRKEGQNVTLSCEQNLNHDAMYWYRQDPGQGLRLIYYSQIVNDFQKGDIAEGYSVSREKKESFPLTVTSAQKNPTAFYLCASSSWGQEYQETQYFGPGTRLLVL.

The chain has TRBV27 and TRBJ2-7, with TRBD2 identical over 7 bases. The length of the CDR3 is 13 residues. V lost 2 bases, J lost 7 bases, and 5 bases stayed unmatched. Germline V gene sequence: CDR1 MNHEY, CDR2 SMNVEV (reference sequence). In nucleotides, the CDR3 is TGTGCCAGCAGTTTAGCCGGGGGGTATGAGCAGTACTTC. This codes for CASSLAGGYEQYF.

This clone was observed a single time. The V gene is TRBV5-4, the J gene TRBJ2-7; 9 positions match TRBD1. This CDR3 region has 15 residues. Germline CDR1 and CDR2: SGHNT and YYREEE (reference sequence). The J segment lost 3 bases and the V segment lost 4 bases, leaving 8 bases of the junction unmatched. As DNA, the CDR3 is TGTGCCAGCAGCCCGCCGGGACAGGGCTTCTACGAGCAGTACTTC. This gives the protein CASSPPGQGFYEQYF.

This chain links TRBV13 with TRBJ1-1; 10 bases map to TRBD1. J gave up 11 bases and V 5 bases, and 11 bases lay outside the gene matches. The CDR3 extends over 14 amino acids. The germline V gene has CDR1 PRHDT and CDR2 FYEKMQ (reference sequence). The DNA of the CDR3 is TGTGCCAGCAGCCACCGACAGGGGGCAGGTGGGGCTTTCTTT. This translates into CASSHRQGAGGAFF.

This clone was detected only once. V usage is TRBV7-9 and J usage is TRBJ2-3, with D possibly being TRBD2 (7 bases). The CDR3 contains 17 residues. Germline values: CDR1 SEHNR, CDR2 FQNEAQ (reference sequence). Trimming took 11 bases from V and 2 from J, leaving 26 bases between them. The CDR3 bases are TGTGCCTCCCCCTCGGACGGGGGGCGGGGAAACACAGATACGCAGTATTTT. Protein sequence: CASPSDGGRGNTDTQYF.

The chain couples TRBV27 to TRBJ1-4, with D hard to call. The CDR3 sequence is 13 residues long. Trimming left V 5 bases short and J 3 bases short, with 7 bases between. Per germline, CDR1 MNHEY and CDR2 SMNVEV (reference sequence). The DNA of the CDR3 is TGTGCCAGCAGTCTATGGCCTAATGAAAAACTGTTTTTT. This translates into CASSLWPNEKLFF.

CDR3 DNA sequence: TGTGCCAGCAGTGTTGACAGGGGAAACACCATATATTTT. Its translation is CASSVDRGNTIYF. The chain is built from TRBV2 and TRBJ1-3, with D maybe TRBD1 (6 bases). This CDR3 is 13 amino acids long. Per the germline V gene, CDR1 is SNHLY and CDR2 is FYNNEI. With 4 bases removed from V and 4 bases from J, the gap between germline ends came to 8 bases.

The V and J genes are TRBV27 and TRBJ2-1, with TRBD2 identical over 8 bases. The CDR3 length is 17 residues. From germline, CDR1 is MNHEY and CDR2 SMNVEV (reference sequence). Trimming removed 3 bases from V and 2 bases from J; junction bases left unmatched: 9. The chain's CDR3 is CASSFQTSVNTYNEQFF. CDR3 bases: TGTGCCAGCAGTTTCCAGACTAGCGTGAATACCTACAATGAGCAGTTCTTC.

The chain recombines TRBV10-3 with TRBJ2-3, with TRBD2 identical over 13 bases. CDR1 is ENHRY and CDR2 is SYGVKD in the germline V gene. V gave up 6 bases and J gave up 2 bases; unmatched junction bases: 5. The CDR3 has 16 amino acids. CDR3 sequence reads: CAISRLAGGLTDTQYF. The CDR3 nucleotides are TGTGCCATCAGCAGACTAGCGGGGGGCCTCACAGATACGCAGTATTTT.

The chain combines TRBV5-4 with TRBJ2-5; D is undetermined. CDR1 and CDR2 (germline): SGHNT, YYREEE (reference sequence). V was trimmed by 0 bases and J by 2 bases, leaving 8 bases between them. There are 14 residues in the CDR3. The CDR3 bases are TGTGCCAGCAGCTTGGGTCAGACTCAAGAGACCCAGTACTTC. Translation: CASSLGQTQETQYF.

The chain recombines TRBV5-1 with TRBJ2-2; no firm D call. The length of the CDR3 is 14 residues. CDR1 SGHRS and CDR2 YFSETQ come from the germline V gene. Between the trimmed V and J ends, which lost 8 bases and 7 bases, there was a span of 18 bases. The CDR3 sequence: CASQEAGYGGELFF. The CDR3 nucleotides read TGCGCCAGTCAAGAGGCTGGGTACGGCGGGGAGCTGTTTTTT.

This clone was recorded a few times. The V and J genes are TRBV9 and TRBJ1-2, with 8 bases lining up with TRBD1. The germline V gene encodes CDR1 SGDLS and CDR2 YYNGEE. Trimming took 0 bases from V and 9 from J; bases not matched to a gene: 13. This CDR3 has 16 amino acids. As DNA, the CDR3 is TGTGCCAGCAGCGTAGAGTCCCCGGACAGGGTATTTCGCTACACCTTC. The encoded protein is CASSVESPDRVFRYTF. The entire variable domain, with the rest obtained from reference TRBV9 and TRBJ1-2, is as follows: DSGVTQTPKHLITATGQRVTLRCSPRSGDLSVYWYQQSLDQGLQFLIQYYNGEERAKGNILERFSAQQFPDLHSELNLSSLELGDSALYFCASSVESPDRVFRYTFGSGTRLTVV.

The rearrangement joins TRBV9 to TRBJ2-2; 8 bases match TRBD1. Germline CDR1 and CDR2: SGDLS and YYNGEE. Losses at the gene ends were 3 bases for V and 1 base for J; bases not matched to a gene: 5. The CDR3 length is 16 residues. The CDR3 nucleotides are TGTGCCAGCAGCGCGCGACAGGGGCTGAACACCGGGGAGCTGTTTTTT. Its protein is CASSARQGLNTGELFF.

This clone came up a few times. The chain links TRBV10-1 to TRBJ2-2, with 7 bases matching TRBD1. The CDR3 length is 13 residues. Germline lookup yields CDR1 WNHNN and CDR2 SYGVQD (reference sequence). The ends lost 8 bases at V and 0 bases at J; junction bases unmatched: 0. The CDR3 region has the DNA TGCGCCAGCGGACAGGCGAACACCGGGGAGCTGTTTTTT. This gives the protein CASGQANTGELFF.

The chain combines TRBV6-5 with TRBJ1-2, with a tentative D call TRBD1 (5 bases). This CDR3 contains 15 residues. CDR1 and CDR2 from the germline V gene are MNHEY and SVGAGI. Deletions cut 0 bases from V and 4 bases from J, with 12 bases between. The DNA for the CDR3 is TGTGCCAGCAGTTACTCAGGGGATGCTAGCTATGGCTACACCTTC. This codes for CASSYSGDASYGYTF.

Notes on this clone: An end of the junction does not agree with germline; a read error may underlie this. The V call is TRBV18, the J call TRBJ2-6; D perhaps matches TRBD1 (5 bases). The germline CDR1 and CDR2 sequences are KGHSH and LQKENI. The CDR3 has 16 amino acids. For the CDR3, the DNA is TGTGCCAGCTCACCTCAAACAGGATCTGGGGCCAACGGCCTGACTTTC. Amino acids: CASSPQTGSGANGLTF. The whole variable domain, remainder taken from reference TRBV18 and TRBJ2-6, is NAGVMQNPRHLVRRRGQEARLRCSPMKGHSHVYWYRQLPEEGLKFMVYLQKENIIDESGMPKERFSAEFPKEGPSILRIQQVVRGDSAAYFCASSPQTGSGANGLTFGAGSRLTVL.

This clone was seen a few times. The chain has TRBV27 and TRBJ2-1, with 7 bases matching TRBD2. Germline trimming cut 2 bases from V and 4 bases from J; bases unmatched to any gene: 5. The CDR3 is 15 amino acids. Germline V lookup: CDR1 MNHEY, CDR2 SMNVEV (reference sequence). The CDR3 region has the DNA TGTGCCAGCAGTTTAGTGGGAGGGCTGTACAATGAGCAGTTCTTC. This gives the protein CASSLVGGLYNEQFF.

The CDR3 nucleotides read TGTGCCAGCACCCGAAACCGGGAGCCGAACACTGAAGCTTTCTTT. Its translation: CASTRNREPNTEAFF. J is TRBJ1-1 and V is TRBV7-9, with D uncertain. There are 15 residues in the CDR3. V gave up 7 bases and J gave up 1 base, with 16 bases separating them. Germline-derived CDR1 and CDR2 are SEHNR and FQNEAQ (reference sequence).

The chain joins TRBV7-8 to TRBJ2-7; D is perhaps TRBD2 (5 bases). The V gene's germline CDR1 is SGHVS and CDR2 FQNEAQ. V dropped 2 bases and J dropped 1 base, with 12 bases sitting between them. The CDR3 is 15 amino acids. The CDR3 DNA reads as TGTGCCAGCAGCTTAAGAGGCGGGCCTTCCTACGAGCAGTACTTC. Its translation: CASSLRGGPSYEQYF.

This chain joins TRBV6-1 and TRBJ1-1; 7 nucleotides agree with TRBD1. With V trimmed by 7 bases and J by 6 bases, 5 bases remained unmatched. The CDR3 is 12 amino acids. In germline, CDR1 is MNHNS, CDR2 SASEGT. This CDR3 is CASKEGAAEAFF. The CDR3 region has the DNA TGTGCCAGCAAGGAGGGGGCGGCTGAAGCTTTCTTT.

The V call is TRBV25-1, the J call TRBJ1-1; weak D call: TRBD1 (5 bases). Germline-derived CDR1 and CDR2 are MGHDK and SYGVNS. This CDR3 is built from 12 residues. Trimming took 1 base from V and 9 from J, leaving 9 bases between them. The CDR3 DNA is TGTGCCAGCAGTGAATGGGGCCCAAAAGCTTTCTTT. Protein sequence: CASSEWGPKAFF.

The CDR3 DNA sequence: TGTGCCAGCAGCTTAAATAGCGGTTCCAGCACAGATACGCAGTATTTT. It specifies CASSLNSGSSTDTQYF. The J gene is TRBJ2-3, the V gene TRBV7-3, with TRBD2 as a possible D gene (6 bases). The CDR3 covers 16 residues. V was cut by 1 base and J by 0 bases, with 11 bases left in between. CDR1 is SGHTA and CDR2 is FQGTGA in the germline V gene.

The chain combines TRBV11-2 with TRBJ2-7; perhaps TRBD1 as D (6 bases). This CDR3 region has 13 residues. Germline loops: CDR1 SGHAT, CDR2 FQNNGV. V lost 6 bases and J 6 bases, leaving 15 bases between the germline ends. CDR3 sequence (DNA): TGTGCCAGCAGAGCGGTTAGGGGGTCCGAGCAGTACTTC. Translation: CASRAVRGSEQYF.

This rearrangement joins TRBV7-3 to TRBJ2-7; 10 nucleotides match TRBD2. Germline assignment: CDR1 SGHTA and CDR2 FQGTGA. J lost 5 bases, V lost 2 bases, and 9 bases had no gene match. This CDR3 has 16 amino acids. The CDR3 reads CASSLGFGSGRNEQYF. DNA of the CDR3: TGTGCCAGCAGCTTAGGGTTCGGTAGCGGGAGGAACGAGCAGTACTTC.